This T cell receptor (beta chain) was observed in a study of cytotoxic CD8 clonotypes in ibrutinib-treated CLL (dated by TCRdb to the early 2020s). With respect to the entire study: The cohort had 11 relapsed/refractory and some 15 treatment-naive patients; about 17 were IGHV unmutated. Responses were partial in 24 patients and complete in 2; after median around 68 months follow-up, roughly 14 stayed in remission and roughly twelve progressed. The response samples were drawn at a median of 12 months into treatment, with a range of about 6 to 36 months. On average, each sample had approximately 280,000 productive templates and almost 95,000 productive rearrangements. Of the approximately 91 people in the trial, about two dozen had longitudinal samples available. Cryopreserved peripheral blood mononuclear cells were collected before treatment, at response, and at either disease progression or sustained remission. Every remission and progressive disease sample was obtained while ibrutinib was still being received by the patients. Overall study results and their limits: Clonality increased at ibrutinib response, stayed stable in sustained remission, and fell back toward baseline at progression. Public clonotypes were rare and either contracted or stayed stable during treatment, and the rise in clonality at ibrutinib response reflected the expansion of private clonotypes. Baseline clonality exceeded that of age-matched healthy donors and correlated strongly with circulating CD8+ T-cell counts. Sustained-remission and progressing patients did not have matched sampling times, and lymph node repertoires were not examined.

Roughly 1.8 micrograms of genomic DNA were extracted from cryopreserved PBMCs for TCR beta library preparation. Longitudinal blood samples from CLL patients on ibrutinib monotherapy were analyzed using high-throughput TCR beta sequencing. Patients were enrolled in a phase 2 open-label single-center ibrutinib monotherapy trial. This clone has a handful of counts. Its antigen target is currently unknown. The record has no base qualities; no much larger clone is one base away. Each clonotype received, on average, 10x coverage in deep resolution sequencing performed on a MiSeq, where the target depth lay between 1 in 1 million and 1 in 200,000 T cells. TCR beta libraries were generated with the immunoSEQ hsTCRB Kit. The original pipeline was this. ImmunoSEQ Data Assistant and ImmunoSEQ Analyzer were used for data analysis, and V, D and J genes were assigned according to IMGT definitions. Clonality was computed as one minus normalized Shannon entropy of productive rearrangement frequencies, ranging from 0 to 1. Only overrepresented clonotypes making up at least 0.05% of each patient's repertoire were included in the public clonotype analysis. Some 12 age-matched healthy donor repertoires from immuneACCESS served as clonality controls. Entries here come from immuneACCESS through TCRdb and include only in-frame sequences with V and J called. Some clones fail to appear in such tables; in the studies checked, an unresolved V gene covers under half of the shortfall, and the cause of the remainder is unknown. V, J and clone size reflect that table, while D and trimming were determined from the DNA. This sample has over 140,000 clones in its table, and around 80% of those were observed once. The ten largest clones take up 7.5% to 9% of the sample.

V lost 3 bases and J lost 3 bases; the stretch between them is 12 bases long. Reading the germline V gene gives CDR1 MDHEN and CDR2 SYDVKM. Counted from cysteine to phenylalanine, this CDR3 has 14 amino acids. The retained sequence is limited to the CDR3, 42 bases, with the frame set at the first base. The clonotype was recovered from a human donor with chronic lymphocytic leukemia. Sequencing was performed on PBMCs, taken after 36 months of ibrutinib treatment. The chain was built from TRBV28 and TRBJ2-7, with a weak D call of TRBD1 (6 bases match). The CDR3: CASSFGGRGYEQYF. At the DNA level, the sequence is TGTGCCAGCAGTTTTGGGGGCAGGGGCTACGAGCAGTACTTC.